These 22 T cell receptor beta chains were all obtained from the same sample, sequenced in a study of blood T cell repertoires in COVID-19. Sequenced by immunoSEQ multiplex PCR; TCRdb stores in-frame clones only, minus some. The data hold 40,000 to 50,000 clones, with approximately 90% observed a single time. Sequenced input: peripheral blood. The receptors originated from a human donor in a cohort sampled during active COVID-19.

J is TRBJ1-2 and V is TRBV27; tentative D call: TRBD1 (6 bases). The V end lost 5 bases, the J end lost 3 bases, and 16 bases lay between the germline ends. Looked up from germline, CDR1 is MNHEY and CDR2 is SMNVEV (reference sequence). This CDR3 comprises 15 residues. In nucleotides, the CDR3 is TGTGCCAGCAGTCCGCATACAGGGAATTACTATGGCTACACCTTC. The encoded protein is CASSPHTGNYYGYTF.

The rearrangement uses TRBV13 and TRBJ2-1; 7 positions match TRBD1. The CDR3 runs to 14 residues. Germline V gene sequence: CDR1 PRHDT, CDR2 FYEKMQ (reference sequence). The ends lost 4 bases at V and 6 bases at J; junction bases unmatched: 6. As DNA, the CDR3 is TGTGCCAGCAGCTCCCGGGACAGCGGCAATGAGCAGTTCTTC. Its protein product is CASSSRDSGNEQFF. The variable domain in full, with the rest retrieved from reference TRBV13 and TRBJ2-1, is AAGVIQSPRHLIKEKRETATLKCYPIPRHDTVYWYQQGPGQDPQFLISFYEKMQSDKGSIPDRFSAQQFSDYHSELNMSSLELGDSALYFCASSSRDSGNEQFFGPGTRLTVL.

This chain links TRBV27 with TRBJ1-1, with 8 bases aligning to TRBD1. The trim removed 6 bases at V and 1 base at J, leaving 10 bases unmatched. The CDR3 totals 16 residues. The germline CDR1 and CDR2 sequences are MNHEY and SMNVEV (reference sequence). The CDR3 region is CASSSLDREWNTEAFF. CDR3 DNA sequence: TGTGCCAGCAGCTCCTTGGACAGGGAATGGAACACTGAAGCTTTCTTT.

This chain joins TRBV7-9 and TRBJ2-1, with TRBD2 matching over 10 bases. Germline assignment: CDR1 SEHNR and CDR2 FQNEAQ (reference sequence). V lost 5 bases and J lost 10; bases outside the gene matches: 11. The CDR3 contains 15 residues. The chain's CDR3 is CASSPGSGRAYEQFF. CDR3 DNA: TGTGCCAGCAGCCCCGGCAGCGGGAGGGCCTACGAGCAGTTCTTC.

The chain carries TRBV7-9 and TRBJ2-7; perhaps TRBD2 as D (6 bases). Per the germline V gene, CDR1 is SEHNR and CDR2 is FQNEAQ (reference sequence). V dropped 5 bases and J dropped 2 bases, with 16 bases sitting between them. The CDR3 length is 15 residues. The chain's CDR3 is CASSGPGDFTYEQYF. The CDR3 coding sequence is TGTGCCAGCAGCGGCCCGGGGGACTTCACCTACGAGCAGTACTTC.

The V gene is TRBV5-1, the J gene TRBJ1-2; D perhaps matches TRBD1 (5 bases). From germline, CDR1 is SGHRS and CDR2 YFSETQ. Trimming took 0 bases from V and 4 from J, leaving 7 bases between them. The CDR3 sequence is 13 residues long. CDR3 protein: CASSLGDSYGYTF. The CDR3 nucleotides are TGCGCCAGCAGCTTGGGCGACAGCTATGGCTACACCTTC.

The chain combines TRBV9 with TRBJ2-2; 7 bases line up with TRBD2. Unmatched junction bases numbered 7, after V lost 0 bases and J lost 5 bases. Germline V gene lookup returns CDR1 SGDLS and CDR2 YYNGEE. The CDR3 consists of 16 residues. CDR3: CASSVALTGGTGELFF. As DNA, the CDR3 is TGTGCCAGCAGCGTAGCGTTGACCGGGGGGACCGGGGAGCTGTTTTTT.

This sequence joins TRBV2 and TRBJ2-2, with 10 bases fitting TRBD2. The CDR3 consists of 16 residues. With V trimmed by 1 base and J by 5 bases, 4 bases remained unmatched. Germline V CDR1 and CDR2: SNHLY, FYNNEI. The CDR3 DNA reads as TGTGCCAGCAGTGAAGTAGGACTAGCGGCTACCGGGGAGCTGTTTTTT. Translation: CASSEVGLAATGELFF.

This chain connects TRBV28 to TRBJ1-5, with 9 bases lining up with TRBD1. This CDR3 contains 18 residues. Germline V gene data show CDR1 as MDHEN and CDR2 as SYDVKM. Losses at the gene ends were 5 bases for V and 2 bases for J; bases not matched to a gene: 13. CDR3 sequence: CASSPGTGYLLGNQPQHF. The CDR3 DNA sequence: TGTGCCAGCAGTCCCGGGACAGGGTATTTGCTTGGCAATCAGCCCCAGCATTTT.

This clone was counted once. The chain carries TRBV30 and TRBJ2-7; D unresolved. Germline-derived CDR1 and CDR2 are GTSNPN and SVGIG (reference sequence). The V and J ends lost 5 bases and 0 bases respectively, with 8 bases between them. The CDR3 has 12 amino acids. The CDR3 spells CAWLGSSYEQYF. In DNA, the CDR3 is TGTGCCTGGTTGGGCAGCTCCTACGAGCAGTACTTC.

The chain uses TRBV6-5 and TRBJ2-1, with D perhaps matching TRBD2 (6 bases). Trimming shortened V by 4 bases and J by 8 bases, and 12 bases separated the two germline ends. There are 13 residues in the CDR3. Germline V gives CDR1 MNHEY, CDR2 SVGAGI. The CDR3 bases are TGTGCCAGCAGTTCACCTAGCGCCTATGAGCAGTTCTTC. Encoded protein: CASSSPSAYEQFF.

This clone is a singleton in its sample. The V call is TRBV10-2, the J call TRBJ2-5; D remains unclear. V lost 0 bases and J lost 2, with 10 bases in between. This CDR3 has 15 amino acids. Germline CDR1 is WSHSY and CDR2 is SAAADI. CDR3 DNA sequence: TGCGCCAGCAGTGAGTCGGGCCAGTCACAAGAGACCCAGTACTTC. Translation gives CASSESGQSQETQYF.

The V call is TRBV4-1, the J call TRBJ1-4, with D perhaps matching TRBD1 (5 bases). Trimming removed 3 bases from V and 4 bases from J, with 12 bases in between. In germline, CDR1 is MGHRA, CDR2 YSYEKL. This CDR3 has 15 residues. Here the CDR3 DNA reads TGCGCCAGCAGCCACTCGACAGAGCATAATGAAAAACTGTTTTTT. It is translated as CASSHSTEHNEKLFF.

The CDR3 loop is CASSQVADNEQFF. The CDR3 DNA follows: TGCGCCAGCAGCCAAGTGGCTGACAATGAGCAGTTCTTC. This chain joins TRBV4-1 and TRBJ2-1, with no clear D. This CDR3 is 13 amino acids long. Per the germline V gene, CDR1 is MGHRA and CDR2 is YSYEKL. V gave up 1 base and J gave up 5 bases, with 6 bases separating them.

This chain links TRBV3-1 (or the pseudogene TRBV3-2) with TRBJ2-1, with 12 bases lining up with TRBD2. Germline trimming cut 5 bases from V and 6 bases from J; bases unmatched to any gene: 14. Germline V lookup: CDR1 LGHDT, CDR2 YNNKEL (reference sequence). CDR3 size: 18 residues. The CDR3: CASSKRNPTSGSPNEQFF. The DNA of the CDR3 is TGTGCCAGCAGCAAACGAAACCCGACTAGCGGGAGTCCCAATGAGCAGTTCTTC.

The rearrangement links TRBV5-6 to TRBJ2-5; a weak D match, TRBD2 (5 bases). CDR1 is SGHDT, CDR2 YYEEEE, per germline. Trimming took 2 bases from V and 3 from J, leaving 14 bases between them. The CDR3 covers 15 residues. This chain's CDR3 is CASSFGGRREETQYF. The CDR3 DNA sequence: TGTGCCAGCAGCTTTGGCGGGCGAAGGGAAGAGACCCAGTACTTC.

Of note for this clone: The same CDR3 is also encoded by other DNA sequences in this sample. The chain combines TRBV14 with TRBJ1-6; 8 bases are shared with TRBD1. With V trimmed by 4 bases and J by 6 bases, 11 bases remained unmatched. Germline V gene sequence: CDR1 SGHDN, CDR2 FVKESK. This CDR3 contains 17 residues. CDR3 protein: CASSRDRQGRVNSPLHF. In nucleotides, the CDR3 is TGTGCCAGCAGCCGAGACAGACAGGGGAGAGTTAATTCACCCCTCCACTTT.

This chain links TRBV28 with TRBJ2-7; TRBD2 aligns across 7 bases. Germline-derived CDR1 and CDR2 are MDHEN and SYDVKM. The CDR3 runs 14 residues. Losses at the gene ends were 3 bases for V and 2 bases for J; bases not matched to a gene: 4. CDR3 nucleotides: TGTGCCAGCAGTTTTATGCGGGAGCCCTACGAGCAGTACTTC. It specifies CASSFMREPYEQYF.

The J gene is TRBJ2-7, the V gene TRBV5-1, with 7 bases matching TRBD2. Trimming removed 1 base from V and 9 bases from J; junction bases left unmatched: 7. The CDR3 runs 13 residues. Germline-derived CDR1 and CDR2 are SGHRS and YFSETQ. The CDR3 loop is CASSLKGGRRQYF. The CDR3 bases are TGCGCCAGCAGCTTGAAGGGAGGGAGAAGGCAGTACTTC.

This clone was detected only a few times. The chain uses TRBV27 and TRBJ2-7; no reliable D call. CDR3 length: 11 amino acids. V lost 2 bases and J lost 4, with 3 bases in between. In germline, CDR1 is MNHEY, CDR2 SMNVEV (reference sequence). CDR3 protein: CASSLRYEQYF. The CDR3 nucleotides are TGTGCCAGCAGTTTACGGTACGAGCAGTACTTC.

The V gene is TRBV9, the J gene TRBJ2-5; D remains unclear. Trimming removed 3 bases from V and 5 bases from J, with 17 bases in between. CDR1 SGDLS and CDR2 YYNGEE come from the germline V gene. The CDR3 totals 15 residues. CDR3 nucleotide sequence: TGTGCCAGCAGCGCCACGCTTTCAGTGGGCGAGACCCAGTACTTC. Encoded protein: CASSATLSVGETQYF.

The V gene is TRBV24-1, the J gene TRBJ2-1; the D is unclear. The V end was cut by 9 bases, the J end by 7 bases, with 15 bases between. This CDR3 is built from 13 residues. Germline loops: CDR1 KGHDR, CDR2 SFDVKD. CDR3 protein: CATEPQSENEQFF. The CDR3 nucleotides are TGTGCCACCGAGCCCCAAAGTGAGAATGAGCAGTTCTTC.